This T cell receptor (beta chain) was found in a study of T cell repertoires in ileal Crohn's disease. The protocol was immunoSEQ multiplex PCR, while the TCRdb copy is restricted to in-frame clones and leaves out a portion. This repertoire shows about 4,000 clones, over 60% found once; its top ten account for about 22%. CDR1 and CDR2 (germline): SGHRS, YFSETQ. The CDR3 sequence is 14 residues long. V trimming: 4 bases; J trimming: 0 bases; junction bases outside the gene matches: 4. In the case of this clone: Its antigen remains unknown.

Study conclusions and caveats: Compared with CD4 T cells, sorted CD8 cells carried more expanded clones.

J is TRBJ2-7 and V is TRBV5-1; 7 positions agree with TRBD2. Material for sequencing was ileal tissue. The receptor's source is an adult with Crohn's disease. The CDR3 here is CASSGSGYSYEQYF. The CDR3 nucleotides are TGCGCCAGCAGCGGTAGCGGGTACTCCTACGAGCAGTACTTC. Supplemented by reference TRBV5-1 and TRBJ2-7, the full variable domain reads KAGVTQTPRYLIKTRGQQVTLSCSPISGHRSVSWYQQTPGQGLQFLFEYFSETQRNKGNFPGRFSGRQFSNSRSEMNVSTLELGDSALYLCASSGSGYSYEQYFGPGTRLTVT.